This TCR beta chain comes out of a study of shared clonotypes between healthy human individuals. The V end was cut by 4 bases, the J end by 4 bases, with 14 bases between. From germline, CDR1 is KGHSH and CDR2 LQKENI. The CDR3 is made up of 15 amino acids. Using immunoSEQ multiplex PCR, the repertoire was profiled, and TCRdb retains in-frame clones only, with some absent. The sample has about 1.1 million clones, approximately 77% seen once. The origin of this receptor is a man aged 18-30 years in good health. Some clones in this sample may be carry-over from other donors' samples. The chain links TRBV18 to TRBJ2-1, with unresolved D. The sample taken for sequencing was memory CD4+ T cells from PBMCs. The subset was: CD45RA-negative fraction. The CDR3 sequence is CASSRDIGGYNEQFF. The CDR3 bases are TGTGCCAGCTCACGAGACATTGGCGGTTACAATGAGCAGTTCTTC.